Listed here are 21 T cell receptor beta chains from one sample, sequenced in a study of blood T cell repertoires in COVID-19. The method was immunoSEQ multiplex PCR; TCRdb's version includes in-frame clones alone and lacks a portion of them. The table lists a few hundred thousand clones, about 88% of them singletons, with approximately 4% in the top ten. Specimen: PBMCs or T cells enriched from blood (not recorded which). Every receptor here comes from a man aged 25-40 years with acute COVID-19.

Here the CDR3 DNA reads TGTGCCAGCAGTCTAGCGGCGGGGGGCACAGATACGCAGTATTTT. It is translated as CASSLAAGGTDTQYF. V and J are TRBV27 and TRBJ2-3; TRBD2 matches 7 bases. Germline trimming cut 5 bases from V and 1 base from J; bases unmatched to any gene: 6. The CDR3 runs to 15 residues. Germline V gives CDR1 MNHEY, CDR2 SMNVEV (reference sequence).

The V gene is TRBV27, the J gene TRBJ2-7, with D hard to call. This CDR3 region has 12 residues. The ends were cut back, 9 bases at V and 6 bases at J, with 15 bases in the middle. Germline assignment: CDR1 MNHEY and CDR2 SMNVEV (reference sequence). The CDR3 here is CARRQPRLEQYV. Written as DNA, the CDR3 is TGTGCCAGGCGACAACCGCGCCTCGAGCAGTACGTC.

The chain joins TRBV18 to TRBJ1-2; 7 bases are a match to TRBD1. J was trimmed by 2 bases and V by 6 bases; bases with no gene match: 9. The CDR3 has 15 residues. Germline CDR1 is KGHSH and CDR2 is LQKENI. In DNA, the CDR3 is TGTGCCAGCTCGGAAAGGGACAGAACAAACTATGGCTACACCTTC. It codes for CASSERDRTNYGYTF.

This sequence joins TRBV6-4 and TRBJ2-1; D might be TRBD1 (6 bases). V lost 0 bases and J lost 12, with 27 bases in between. The length of the CDR3 is 18 residues. The germline gives CDR1 MRHNA, CDR2 SNTAGT. CDR3 amino acids: CASSDSKGVTGLRSVQFF. In DNA, the CDR3 is TGTGCCAGCAGTGACTCGAAGGGTGTGACAGGTCTCAGGTCTGTGCAGTTCTTC.

The rearrangement links TRBV27 to TRBJ2-5, with 11 bases lining up with TRBD2. The V gene end was trimmed by 2 bases and the J gene end by 0 bases; junction bases not matched to a gene: 11. The CDR3 runs to 19 residues. Germline CDR1 MNHEY, CDR2 SMNVEV (reference sequence). The CDR3 nucleotides are TGTGCCAGCAGTTTACGGGTGTCTAGCGGGGGGAAGTACCAAGAGACCCAGTACTTC. Translation: CASSLRVSSGGKYQETQYF.

The J gene is TRBJ1-3, the V gene TRBV3-1 (or the pseudogene TRBV3-2), with D hard to call. Germline CDR1 reads LGHDT; CDR2 reads YNNKEL (reference sequence). The CDR3 runs 14 residues. V lost 3 bases to trimming and J lost 0 bases, with 6 bases between them. The CDR3 region is CASSQRSSGNTIYF. The CDR3, as DNA: TGTGCCAGCAGCCAGCGGAGCTCTGGAAACACCATATATTTT.

The gene calls are TRBV7-9 and TRBJ2-2; 10 bases match TRBD1. CDR3 length: 13 amino acids. The trim removed 5 bases at V and 13 bases at J, leaving 7 bases unmatched. Germline lookup yields CDR1 SEHNR and CDR2 FQNEAQ (reference sequence). Written as DNA, the CDR3 is TGTGCCAGCAGCCAAGGGACAGGGGTCGGGCTGTTTTTT. It translates to CASSQGTGVGLFF.

The chain employs TRBV5-5 and TRBJ2-1; the match to TRBD2 covers 10 bases. V was clipped by 0 bases and J by 1 base; unmatched bases: 1. Looked up from germline, CDR1 is SGHKS and CDR2 is YYEKEE (reference sequence). CDR3 size: 16 residues. The CDR3 reads CASSLELAGSYNEQFF. The CDR3 bases are TGTGCCAGCAGCTTGGAACTAGCGGGATCCTACAATGAGCAGTTCTTC.

The chain couples TRBV13 to TRBJ1-4, with TRBD1 as a possible D gene (6 bases). V was trimmed by 0 bases and J by 7 bases, leaving 24 bases between them. The CDR3 sequence is 19 residues long. Germline V gene lookup returns CDR1 PRHDT and CDR2 FYEKMQ (reference sequence). The CDR3 nucleotides read TGTGCCAGCAGCTTAGGCCGGGGGGGAACAGGGTCGAGAATTGAAAAACTGTTTTTT. Translated: CASSLGRGGTGSRIEKLFF.

Comments on this clone: Other DNA sequences in this sample translate to the same CDR3. V usage is TRBV18 and J usage is TRBJ1-5; D remains unclear. The CDR3 runs to 14 residues. From germline, CDR1 is KGHSH and CDR2 LQKENI. V was cut by 3 bases and J by 6 bases, with 12 bases left in between. The CDR3 here is CASSPDRGLQPQHF. The CDR3 coding sequence is TGTGCCAGCTCACCCGACCGAGGCCTTCAGCCCCAGCATTTT.

This clone showed up just a few times. The chain is built from TRBV15 and TRBJ2-3; TRBD2 matches at 13 bases. CDR1 is LNHNV, CDR2 YYDKDF, per germline (reference sequence). The ends lost 3 bases at V and 2 bases at J; junction bases unmatched: 8. The CDR3 runs to 18 residues. The CDR3 sequence is CATSRPLGLAGITDTQYF. The CDR3 DNA is TGTGCCACCAGCAGGCCCCTGGGACTAGCGGGGATCACAGATACGCAGTATTTT. The variable domain in full, completed from reference TRBV15 and TRBJ2-3, reads DAMVIQNPRYQVTQFGKPVTLSCSQTLNHNVMYWYQQKSSQAPKLLFHYYDKDFNNEADTPDNFQSRRPNTSFCFLDIRSPGLGDTAMYLCATSRPLGLAGITDTQYFGPGTRLTVL.

CDR3 protein: CATSDSAGADTQYF. The CDR3 DNA follows: TGTGCCACCAGTGATTCCGCAGGGGCAGATACGCAGTATTTT. The J gene is TRBJ2-3, the V gene TRBV24-1; TRBD1 might be the D (6 bases). The CDR3 totals 14 residues. From germline, CDR1 is KGHDR and CDR2 SFDVKD. Deletions cut 2 bases from V and 4 bases from J, with 9 bases between.

The chain employs TRBV18 and TRBJ2-2; the match to TRBD2 covers 16 bases. Germline V lookup: CDR1 KGHSH, CDR2 LQKENI. The CDR3 extends over 19 amino acids. The junction had 2 bases not matched to a gene; V was cut back by 1 base and J by 0 bases. The CDR3 sequence: CASSPLGLAGGPNTGELFF. Here the CDR3 DNA reads TGTGCCAGCTCACCACTGGGACTAGCGGGAGGGCCGAACACCGGGGAGCTGTTTTTT.

The gene calls are TRBV6-1 and TRBJ1-6; D unresolved. This CDR3 has 17 amino acids. V lost 2 bases and J 3 bases, leaving 14 bases between the germline ends. Germline V gene lookup returns CDR1 MNHNS and CDR2 SASEGT. CDR3 sequence: CASSERQVGYYNSPLHF. The CDR3 coding sequence is TGTGCCAGCAGTGAACGTCAGGTGGGCTACTATAATTCACCCCTCCACTTT.

V usage is TRBV7-2 and J usage is TRBJ2-2; TRBD1 agrees at 7 bases. The CDR3 has 14 amino acids. CDR1 and CDR2 (germline): SGHTA, FQGNSA. Trimming cost V 6 bases and J 4 bases; bases outside gene matches: 5. The DNA for the CDR3 is TGTGCCAGCAGTTCCCCAGGGGGCACCGGGGAGCTGTTTTTT. The encoded protein is CASSSPGGTGELFF.

This clone occurred once. The gene calls are TRBV5-1 and TRBJ1-1; possibly TRBD1 for D (6 bases). CDR1 and CDR2 (germline): SGHRS, YFSETQ. The CDR3 spans 15 residues. Trimming took 3 bases from V and 1 from J, leaving 13 bases between them. CDR3 sequence: CASSYQTGQNTEAFF. The CDR3 nucleotides are TGCGCCAGCAGCTACCAGACAGGTCAGAACACTGAAGCTTTCTTT.

The V and J genes are TRBV6-4 and TRBJ2-1; D is undetermined. Germline V CDR1 and CDR2: MRHNA, SNTAGT. This CDR3 region has 15 residues. With 6 bases removed from V and 0 bases from J, the gap between germline ends came to 12 bases. The CDR3 loop reads CASSPARSSYNEQFF. The CDR3 region has the DNA TGTGCCAGCAGCCCGGCCCGGAGCTCCTACAATGAGCAGTTCTTC.

This rearrangement joins TRBV3-1 (or the pseudogene TRBV3-2) to TRBJ1-2, with D unclear. The V gene's germline CDR1 is LGHDT and CDR2 YNNKEL (reference sequence). The CDR3 spans 13 residues. V was pared by 1 base and J by 4 bases, with 7 bases between. CDR3 residues: CASSQGGPYGYTF. In DNA form, the CDR3 reads TGTGCCAGCAGCCAAGGCGGTCCCTATGGCTACACCTTC.

CDR3 in amino acids: CASSPLSMTGRVWDGYTF. The CDR3 nucleotides are TGTGCCAGCAGCCCATTAAGTATGACAGGGCGGGTCTGGGATGGCTACACCTTC. The rearrangement uses TRBV7-9 and TRBJ1-2; 7 bases are a match to TRBD1. Germline CDR1 and CDR2: SEHNR and FQNEAQ (reference sequence). The CDR3 has 18 amino acids. V gave up 5 bases and J gave up 6 bases; unmatched junction bases: 21.

The chain recombines TRBV24-1 with TRBJ1-2, with a tentative D call TRBD1 (6 bases). The CDR3 runs to 13 residues. The germline V gene has CDR1 KGHDR and CDR2 SFDVKD. V lost 3 bases, J lost 8 bases, and 12 bases lay in between. CDR3 sequence reads: CATSDPPGAGYTF. The DNA for the CDR3 is TGTGCCACCAGTGATCCGCCAGGGGCGGGCTACACCTTC.

The chain recombines TRBV7-2 with TRBJ2-1, with TRBD2 matching over 8 bases. The CDR3 consists of 17 residues. The germline V gene encodes CDR1 SGHTA and CDR2 FQGNSA. J lost 0 bases, V lost 5 bases, and 9 bases had no gene match. For the CDR3, the DNA is TGTGCCAGCAGCCCCACTGGAGCGGGGGCCTCCTACAATGAGCAGTTCTTC. Its protein product is CASSPTGAGASYNEQFF.